This T cell receptor (beta chain) was recorded in a study of early T cells in non-severe SARS-CoV-2 infection. This clonotype was found a few times. TCRdb itself ran the 5' RACE reads through MiXCR, one entry per CDR3 protein. The sample carries roughly 51,000 distinct CDR3 sequences, about 8% recorded once. CDR3 length equals 16 residues. CDR1 is MNHNY and CDR2 is SVGAGI in the germline V gene (reference sequence). Trimming at V came to 0 bases and at J to 5 bases, leaving 10 bases not matched to a gene. The chain couples TRBV6-6 to TRBJ2-7; 7 bases align to TRBD2. This sequence was found in an adult who was a healthcare worker with PCR-confirmed SARS-CoV-2 infection or an uninfected control (not recorded which). The source material was whole blood, sampled at baseline. The CDR3: CASSYSRPGRKNEQYF. The CDR3, as DNA: TGTGCCAGCAGTTACTCGAGACCCGGGAGGAAAAACGAGCAGTACTTC.